This T cell receptor (beta chain) came from a study of shared clonotypes between healthy human individuals (dated by TCRdb to about 2020). For context, the study as a whole: The cohort comprised two women and a few men aged 18 to 49 years. Different laboratories and diverse techniques were used to prepare libraries and sequence TCR repertoires, to increase sequencing depth and limit assay-specific biases. Between about 0.9 and 8.9 billion PBMCs per donor were obtained by leukapheresis. Blood TCR repertoires of roughly 5 healthy adults were deeply sequenced to estimate repertoire size and the extent of clonotype sharing between individuals.

A distance of 16 bases separates the germline ends of V and J, which lose 0 bases and 0 bases respectively. Measured from the cysteine to the phenylalanine, the CDR3 is 18 residues long. Kept here is only the CDR3 DNA, which spans 54 bases and is read in frame from base 1. The germline V gene sets CDR1 to SGHDT and CDR2 to YYEEEE. Details on this clone: Its target antigen remains unknown. No quality values exist for individual bases; no much larger clone is one base distant.

Using the deep immunoSEQ assay, multiplex PCR amplified TCR CDR3 regions from genomic DNA. Extracted genomic DNA from each cell subset was distributed evenly across all wells of several immunoSEQ 96-well plates, and each plate was treated as a replicate. For unsorted PBMC, each replicate PCR was loaded with approximately 300 ng genomic DNA, equivalent to tens of thousands of T cell genomes. Unsorted PBMC genomic DNA was sequenced across ten immunoSEQ deep assay plates. Purified libraries were measured with a Qubit 3.0 fluorometer, size-checked on a Bioanalyzer 2100, and measured again with the KAPA Library Quantification kit. Every immunoSEQ 96-well plate was sequenced on a separate single-read 150-cycle Illumina NextSeq 550 flow cell. Turning to the authors' computational methods: The immunoSEQ output contained only junctional sequences without quality scores, so filtering could not match that applied to full-length reads. To assign V/J genes and CDR3, sequences were annotated using PyIR, a Python wrapper for IgBLAST v1.9, with IMGT germline references. Reads with weak V/J assignments (E-value above 1e-6), missing CDR3, stop codons, out-of-frame junctions, or ambiguous translated residues were removed. V3J clonotypes were defined as sequences sharing an identical inferred V gene, J gene, and CDR3 amino acid sequence. Percentage overlap between repertoires was calculated by dividing the number of shared unique clonotypes by the size of the smaller repertoire. RTK rarefaction, the Chao1 estimator, and Recon v2.1 estimates of unobserved clonotypes were used to assess repertoire richness. Sourced from immuneACCESS, this table was stored by TCRdb with only in-frame sequences that have V and J called. A share of the clones is absent; for the studies checked, an unresolved V gene accounts for under half, and the remainder has no known explanation. V, J and clone size derive from that table, while D and trimming were established from the DNA sequence. A total of about 480,000 clones appear in this sample, less than 85% of them only once. The ten largest clonotypes hold 13% of the sample.

Healthy HIV-negative adults with no recently reported acute infections or vaccinations were included as donors. Every donor was a Caucasian adult residing in Nashville, Tennessee, USA. For unsorted samples, some 90 million PBMCs were counted and genomic DNA was extracted with the QIAamp DNA Blood Mini kit. After blood collection by leukapheresis, PBMCs were isolated using Ficoll-Histopaque density gradient centrifugation and then cryopreserved in the vapor phase of liquid nitrogen. Study-wide findings and limitations: The small number of donors limited the genetic and exposure-history diversity represented. Sampling was restricted to blood, and TCR repertoires in tissues likely differ from the TCR repertoires found in blood. Pairwise subsampling indicated that sequencing depth was expected to affect the degree of clonotype sharing among donors.

Input material: PBMCs. The V gene is TRBV5-6 and the J gene is TRBJ2-1; TRBD2 is perhaps the D gene, given 5 matching bases. This TCR came from a woman in her thirties or forties in good health. Some clones in this sample may be carry-over from other donors' samples. This receptor has the CDR3 CASSLGTSLSSSYNEQFF. The DNA sequence follows: TGTGCCAGCAGCTTGGGGACTTCACTCTCAAGCTCCTACAATGAGCAGTTCTTC.